The next 27 T cell receptor beta chains were all read from a single sample in a study of human T cells and chemical hapten exposure. Each CDR3 protein is one row after TCRdb ran MiXCR on the 5' RACE reads. The data show 120,000 to 150,000 distinct CDR3 sequences, around 4% seen once. Extraction yielded total RNA from whole blood (unfractionated). Receptor source: a female donor in good health.

For this clonotype: The final CDR3 position lacks the conserved phenylalanine or tryptophan, pointing to a likely read error. The chain recombines TRBV7-2 with TRBJ2-7; the D call may be TRBD1 or TRBD2 (5 bases each). This CDR3 spans 15 amino acids. Germline CDR1 reads SGHTA; CDR2 reads FQGNSA. The V and J ends lost 1 base and 3 bases respectively, with 13 bases between them. CDR3 DNA: TGTGCCAGCAGCTTAGGGTCCCGGGGCTACTACGAGCAGTACTTA. Its protein product is CASSLGSRGYYEQYL.

There are many counts of this clonotype. The chain joins TRBV20-1 to TRBJ2-3; D is uncertain. V lost 1 base, J lost 3 bases, and 11 bases lay in between. This CDR3 is built from 14 residues. The germline CDR1 and CDR2 sequences are DFQATT and SNEGSKA (reference sequence). As DNA, the CDR3 is TGCAGTGCTAGAGGTCGCAGGCAAACAGATACGCAGTATTTT. It translates to CSARGRRQTDTQYF.

This clonotype was seen ten or more times. CDR3 bases: TGCGCCAGCAGCTTGGCCGGGGGCAGATCCTACGAGCAGTACTTC. Encoded protein: CASSLAGGRSYEQYF. The J gene is TRBJ2-7, the V gene TRBV5-1, with D perhaps being TRBD1 or TRBD2 (6 bases each). The V end lost 0 bases, the J end lost 1 base, and 11 bases lay between the germline ends. The length of the CDR3 is 15 residues. CDR1 SGHRS and CDR2 YFSETQ come from the germline V gene.

This clonotype showed up many times. The V gene is TRBV7-9, the J gene TRBJ1-2, with a tentative D call TRBD1 (6 bases). Trimming pared 0 bases from V and 0 bases from J, leaving 11 bases between. CDR3 length equals 16 residues. Germline lookup yields CDR1 SEHNR and CDR2 FQNEAQ (reference sequence). The DNA of the CDR3 is TGTGCCAGCAGCTTAGCAGGGGGTCTTGCTAACTATGGCTACACCTTC. As protein: CASSLAGGLANYGYTF.

This clonotype has a single count. This could be a read error, since a much larger clone is one nucleotide away. The chain has TRBV11-2 and TRBJ1-2; 7 bases line up with TRBD1. Germline assignment: CDR1 SGHAT and CDR2 FQNNGV. This CDR3 region has 16 residues. The CDR3 DNA reads as TGTACCAGCAGCCCCCTGTGGAGCAGGGGGGTAAATGGCTACACCTTC. This encodes CTSSPLWSRGVNGYTF. The whole variable domain, remainder taken from reference TRBV11-2 and TRBJ1-2, is EAGVAQSPRYKIIEKRQSVAFWCNPISGHATLYWYQQILGQGPKLLIQFQNNGVVDDSQLPKDRFSAERLKGVDSTLKIQPAKLEDSAVYLCTSSPLWSRGVNGYTFGSGTRLTVV.

This clonotype was recorded at least ten times. The rearrangement links TRBV20-1 to TRBJ2-2, with 9 bases identical to TRBD2. V dropped 2 bases and J dropped 4; count of bases not matched to a gene: 5. The CDR3 runs 15 residues. The V gene's germline CDR1 is DFQATT and CDR2 SNEGSKA (reference sequence). The chain's CDR3 is CSARKAGGPTGELFF. The DNA for the CDR3 is TGCAGTGCTAGAAAAGCGGGGGGACCCACCGGGGAGCTGTTTTTT.

This clonotype was seen at least ten times. The rearrangement uses TRBV20-1 and TRBJ2-7; perhaps TRBD2 as D (5 bases). Germline CDR1 is DFQATT and CDR2 is SNEGSKA (reference sequence). With 3 bases removed from V and 2 bases from J, the gap between germline ends came to 8 bases. The CDR3 totals 12 residues. In nucleotides, the CDR3 is TGCAGTGCTAGTTTCGGGACCTACGAGCAGTACTTC. Translated, it gives CSASFGTYEQYF.

In its sample, this clonotype was seen many times. The V call is TRBV6-5, the J call TRBJ2-7; D may be TRBD1 (5 bases). Per the germline V gene, CDR1 is MNHEY and CDR2 is SVGAGI. This CDR3 is built from 17 residues. Trimming left V 0 bases short and J 0 bases short, with 15 bases between. Here the CDR3 reads CASSYSGRARSSYEQYF. Written as DNA, the CDR3 is TGTGCCAGCAGTTACTCAGGCAGGGCTCGTAGCTCCTACGAGCAGTACTTC.

This clonotype appeared many times. CDR3 sequence reads: CASLTFRELGRRYEQYF. CDR3 coding DNA: TGTGCCAGCCTCACGTTCCGGGAACTCGGACGGCGATACGAGCAGTACTTC. V and J are TRBV28 and TRBJ2-7; the D gene is possibly TRBD2 (5 bases). V lost 8 bases, J lost 4 bases, and 27 bases lay in between. There are 17 residues in the CDR3. Germline lookup yields CDR1 MDHEN and CDR2 SYDVKM.

This clonotype was found many times. The chain uses TRBV5-4 and TRBJ2-7; 9 nucleotides align to TRBD1. From germline, CDR1 is SGHNT and CDR2 YYREEE (reference sequence). J gave up 5 bases and V 2 bases, and 11 bases lay outside the gene matches. The CDR3 covers 16 residues. This CDR3 is CASSLPPGQGADEQYF. The CDR3, as DNA: TGTGCCAGCAGCTTACCACCGGGACAGGGTGCAGACGAGCAGTACTTC.

This clonotype was seen only a few times. The CDR3 nucleotides are TGTGCCAGCAGTTCCTACAGGGCAGATACGCAGTATTTT. This gives the protein CASSSYRADTQYF. The V gene is TRBV6-1, the J gene TRBJ2-3; TRBD1 might be the D (6 bases). The germline V gene encodes CDR1 MNHNS and CDR2 SASEGT. The CDR3 spans 13 residues. V lost 5 bases, J lost 4 bases, and 10 bases lay in between.

The table lists this clonotype with a few counts. The chain combines TRBV10-3 with TRBJ1-3, with 7 positions matching TRBD1. CDR3 length: 15 amino acids. Germline-derived CDR1 and CDR2 are ENHRY and SYGVKD. After removal of 5 bases from V and 3 bases from J, the junction contained 7 bases not matched to a gene. CDR3 protein: CAISKTGNGGNTIYF. For the CDR3, the DNA is TGTGCCATCAGTAAGACAGGGAACGGTGGAAACACCATATATTTT.

This clonotype has ten or more counts. The chain links TRBV18 to TRBJ2-5, with 8 positions matching TRBD1. Trimming took 5 bases from V and 5 from J; bases not matched to a gene: 10. This CDR3 comprises 15 residues. Looked up from germline, CDR1 is KGHSH and CDR2 is LQKENI. CDR3 sequence (DNA): TGTGCCAGCTCATTCCGGACAGGGTCGGAGGAGACCCAGTACTTC. Its translation is CASSFRTGSEETQYF.

V gene TRBV21-1 combines with J gene TRBJ2-7; the listed D gene, TRBD1, was not tested against the DNA. TRBV21-1 corresponds to a pseudogene. The CDR3 loop spans 11 amino acids. The CDR3 sequence is CASGAAYEQYF. The CDR3 DNA is TGTGCCAGCGGGGCTGCCTACGAGCAGTACTTC.

With regard to this clonotype: A much larger clone lies a single base off, so this may be a read error. This sequence joins TRBV6-1 and TRBJ2-7; no reliable D call. V lost 3 bases to trimming and J lost 5 bases, with 8 bases between them. The CDR3 extends over 12 amino acids. Germline V gives CDR1 MNHNS, CDR2 SASEGT. The CDR3 region is CASSDLGDEQYF. CDR3 nucleotide sequence: TGTGCCAGCAGTGATTTGGGCGACGAGCAGTACTTC.

This clonotype was recorded many times. The rearrangement links TRBV15 to TRBJ1-3; D gene uncertain. Germline V gives CDR1 LNHNV, CDR2 YYDKDF (reference sequence). CDR3 length: 12 residues. Trimming pared 3 bases from V and 8 bases from J, leaving 8 bases between. The CDR3 DNA sequence: TGTGCCACCAGCAGGGCCCGGGACACCATATATTTT. Translated, it gives CATSRARDTIYF.

This clonotype occurred many times. The gene calls are TRBV28 and TRBJ2-7, with 14 bases lining up with TRBD2. There are 16 residues in the CDR3. The V gene end was trimmed by 5 bases and the J gene end by 3 bases; junction bases not matched to a gene: 6. Per germline, CDR1 MDHEN and CDR2 SYDVKM. The CDR3 protein is CASSLRLAGGHYEQYF. The CDR3 nucleotides are TGTGCCAGCAGTCTCAGACTAGCGGGGGGGCACTACGAGCAGTACTTC.

This clonotype occurred many times. V usage is TRBV5-1 and J usage is TRBJ2-7, with D possibly being TRBD2 (5 bases). V shed 3 bases and J shed 2 bases, with 6 bases lying between them. There are 12 residues in the CDR3. Germline CDR1 is SGHRS and CDR2 is YFSETQ. The CDR3 coding sequence is TGCGCCAGCAGCTCGGGAACCTACGAGCAGTACTTC. It yields the protein CASSSGTYEQYF. The variable domain in full, with the rest retrieved from reference TRBV5-1 and TRBJ2-7, is KAGVTQTPRYLIKTRGQQVTLSCSPISGHRSVSWYQQTPGQGLQFLFEYFSETQRNKGNFPGRFSGRQFSNSRSEMNVSTLELGDSALYLCASSSGTYEQYFGPGTRLTVT.

This clonotype appeared many times. The V call is TRBV5-4, the J call TRBJ2-1; TRBD2 matches at 8 bases. V shed 0 bases and J 10 bases; nucleotides not matched to a gene: 9. CDR1 and CDR2 (germline): SGHNT, YYREEE (reference sequence). CDR3 length equals 15 residues. CDR3 DNA sequence: TGTGCCAGCAGCTTGGGGTTGGCGGGGGGCTGGGAGCAGTTCTTC. Its translation: CASSLGLAGGWEQFF.

This clonotype was observed at least ten times. The chain uses TRBV29-1 and TRBJ2-1; no firm D call. There are 16 residues in the CDR3. With 3 bases removed from V and 1 base from J, the gap between germline ends came to 16 bases. CDR1 is SQVTM, CDR2 ANQGSEA, per germline. The CDR3 DNA reads as TGCAGCGTTGATGGAATAGGGCCAGCGTCCTACAATGAGCAGTTCTTC. As protein: CSVDGIGPASYNEQFF.

In the case of this clonotype: A much larger clone is a single base away; this may be a read error. This sequence joins TRBV4-1 and TRBJ1-1, with 7 bases that match TRBD1. Germline CDR1 MGHRA, CDR2 YSYEKL. This CDR3 contains 14 residues. For the CDR3, the DNA is TGCGCCAGCAGCCAAGTACAGGGGAGTACTGAAGCTTGCTTT. It codes for CASSQVQGSTEACF.

This clonotype showed up many times. The CDR3 sequence is CSASKDDNQPQHF. The CDR3 DNA is TGCAGTGCTTCGAAGGATGACAATCAGCCCCAGCATTTT. The genes are TRBV20-1 and TRBJ1-5; the D is unclear. The germline CDR1 and CDR2 sequences are DFQATT and SNEGSKA (reference sequence). Trimming stripped 5 bases from V and 3 bases from J, with 11 bases between. The CDR3 loop spans 13 amino acids.

This clonotype was counted many times. The chain combines TRBV29-1 with TRBJ2-7; TRBD2 matches 10 bases. The ends lost 4 bases at V and 7 bases at J; junction bases unmatched: 10. CDR3 length: 14 amino acids. Germline V gives CDR1 SQVTM, CDR2 ANQGSEA. DNA for the CDR3: TGCAGCGTTGTATTACTAGCGGGGATGGAGGAGCAGTACTTC. This translates into CSVVLLAGMEEQYF.

This clonotype has just a few counts. This chain connects TRBV28 to TRBJ2-1; no clear D. The CDR3 is made up of 15 amino acids. Trimming stripped 3 bases from V and 0 bases from J, with 9 bases between. Germline lookup yields CDR1 MDHEN and CDR2 SYDVKM. CDR3 nucleotide sequence: TGTGCCAGCAGTTTTACTGGGGTCTCCTACAATGAGCAGTTCTTC. Translating it yields CASSFTGVSYNEQFF.

This clonotype has at least ten counts. The chain couples TRBV25-1 to TRBJ1-1; D gene ambiguous. Germline V CDR1 and CDR2: MGHDK, SYGVNS. Trimming left V 8 bases short and J 0 bases short, with 7 bases between. The CDR3 is 12 residues long. CDR3 in amino acids: CASGRLNTEAFF. Written as DNA, the CDR3 is TGTGCCAGCGGACGGCTGAACACTGAAGCTTTCTTT.

This chain uses TRBV6-6 with TRBJ2-3, with 11 bases lining up with TRBD2. There are 21 residues in the CDR3. The germline V gene encodes CDR1 MNHNY and CDR2 SVGAGI (reference sequence). V shed 0 bases, J shed 0 bases, and the junction held 14 bases outside the gene matches. CDR3 in DNA: TGTGCCAGCAGTTACTCGGTGAAGGGTCTAGCGGGGGGACCAAGCACAGATACGCAGTATTTT. Translation: CASSYSVKGLAGGPSTDTQYF.

This clonotype was detected many times. The chain recombines TRBV29-1 with TRBJ2-5; 10 bases align to TRBD2. The length of the CDR3 is 13 residues. Germline V gene data show CDR1 as SQVTM and CDR2 as ANQGSEA. V lost 6 bases, J lost 0 bases, and 1 base stayed unmatched. The CDR3 reads CSVTSGNQETQYF. The DNA for the CDR3 is TGCAGCGTAACTAGCGGGAACCAAGAGACCCAGTACTTC.